This T cell receptor (beta chain) is drawn from a study of sequential checkpoint blockade in melanoma. Study context: Patients were randomized 1:1 to nivolumab-then-ipilimumab or ipilimumab-then-nivolumab first-line.

The CDR3 is made up of 15 amino acids. Trimming removed 0 bases from V and 0 bases from J, with 8 bases in between. CDR1 is LGHNA and CDR2 is YSLEER in the germline V gene. Treatment here: randomized to nivolumab then ipilimumab (arm A) or the reverse (arm B). No patient had prior DNA-damaging chemotherapy. Live CD3+CD8+ CD19− CD56− cells were sorted from PBMCs. Using immunoSEQ multiplex PCR, the repertoire was profiled, and TCRdb retains in-frame clones only, with some absent. The sample shows over 25,000 clones, 82% of them seen only once. Material: CD8+ T cells sorted from blood (inferred from file names), obtained from a patient given nivolumab and ipilimumab in sequence. This receptor was taken from a human donor with melanoma. This sequence joins TRBV4-3 and TRBJ1-1; no clear D. DNA of the CDR3: TGCGCCAGCAGCCAAGAAGTGACACTGAACACTGAAGCTTTCTTT. Its translation: CASSQEVTLNTEAFF.